This TCR beta chain appears in the sequencing data of a study of T-cell memory formation after mild COVID-19. This clonotype was detected a few times. TCRdb reprocessed the 5' RACE reads with MiXCR, giving one entry per CDR3 protein. In the table there are 100,000 or so distinct CDR3 sequences, 11% of which are singletons. CDR3 length equals 14 residues. Between the trimmed V and J ends, which lost 1 base and 1 base, there was a span of 7 bases. Germline V lookup: CDR1 LGHNA, CDR2 YNFKEQ. The specimen sequenced was PBMCs or a T cell subset sorted from them (not recorded which). The rearrangement joins TRBV4-2 to TRBJ1-1; D might be TRBD1 (6 bases). The clonotype was recovered from a man aged 18 to 35 who had mild COVID-19 (a few samples of this study predate the infection). Cell type and time point are not known. This CDR3 reads CASSQGTANTEAFF. CDR3 sequence (DNA): TGTGCCAGCAGCCAAGGGACAGCGAACACTGAAGCTTTCTTT.